The 31 T cell receptor beta chains below come from one sample, sequenced in a study of vaccination effects on CD4 cells after COVID-19. Repertoires were generated with immunoSEQ multiplex PCR, while TCRdb's copy carries only in-frame clones and drops some. The sample holds 60,000 to 80,000 clones, roughly 74% seen once. Which antigens these TCRs recognize remains unknown. Subsequent to a culture period of under 11 days, CD4+ T cells were isolated. All study participants received two doses of BNT162b2 or mRNA-1273 vaccine. The sequences come from CD4+ T cells from PBMCs cultured without peptide, collected after COVID-19 vaccination. The receptors derive from a human donor who received a COVID-19 vaccine.

The V and J genes are TRBV18 and TRBJ2-4; no clear D gene. The CDR3 totals 15 residues. The ends were cut back, 6 bases at V and 7 bases at J, with 19 bases in the middle. CDR1 is KGHSH, CDR2 LQKENI, per germline. CDR3 bases: TGTGCCAGCTCCGAAAGCCTTAGTCGTCCCAACATTCAGTACTTC. This sequence encodes CASSESLSRPNIQYF.

V is TRBV19 and J is TRBJ1-1; a weak D match, TRBD1 (5 bases). Germline loops: CDR1 LNHDA, CDR2 SQIVND (reference sequence). This CDR3 is 13 amino acids long. Trimming took 4 bases from V and 10 from J, leaving 16 bases between them. The CDR3 bases are TGTGCCAGTAGTACGGGGGTCCGGAGAGGAGCTTTCTTT. Residues: CASSTGVRRGAFF.

This sequence joins TRBV15 and TRBJ2-7, with D perhaps matching TRBD1 (5 bases). Per the germline V gene, CDR1 is LNHNV and CDR2 is YYDKDF (reference sequence). This CDR3 has 13 residues. V lost 3 bases, J lost 4 bases, and 10 bases lay in between. The CDR3 here is CATSRDKNYEQYV. The CDR3 nucleotides are TGTGCCACCAGCAGGGACAAGAATTACGAGCAGTACGTC.

V gene TRBV4-1 combines with J gene TRBJ2-7; D not certain. Germline assignment: CDR1 MGHRA and CDR2 YSYEKL. Trimming removed 7 bases at V and 3 bases at J, with 4 bases between. This CDR3 comprises 10 residues. The CDR3 is CASIFYEQYV. DNA for the CDR3: TGCGCCAGCATTTTCTACGAGCAGTACGTC.

J is TRBJ2-7 and V is TRBV12-3 or TRBV12-4; D call uncertain. The CDR3 covers 10 residues. V lost 7 bases and J 2 bases, leaving 3 bases between the germline ends. Written as DNA, the CDR3 is TGTGCCAGCACTCCCTACGAGCAGTACGTC. It codes for CASTPYEQYV.

This chain links TRBV2 with TRBJ1-2, with D hard to call. Germline V gene data show CDR1 as SNHLY and CDR2 as FYNNEI. CDR3 length equals 14 residues. V lost 3 bases and J lost 7, with 15 bases in between. The CDR3 spells CASSDRISESGYTF. The CDR3 nucleotides are TGTGCCAGCAGTGACAGGATATCGGAGTCTGGCTACACCTTC.

V is TRBV7-3 and J is TRBJ1-2, with D possibly TRBD1 on 6 matching bases. Germline lookup yields CDR1 SGHTA and CDR2 FQGTGA. The CDR3 runs to 14 residues. Between the trimmed V and J ends, which lost 3 bases and 6 bases, there was a span of 14 bases. CDR3 nucleotide sequence: TGTGCCAGCAGCTTCGTACAGGGTTCGGATGGCTACACCTTC. As protein: CASSFVQGSDGYTF.

J is TRBJ1-4 and V is TRBV15; 10 positions agree with TRBD1. CDR1 and CDR2 from the germline V gene are LNHNV and YYDKDF (reference sequence). The CDR3 loop spans 14 amino acids. V lost 5 bases and J lost 7; bases outside the gene matches: 4. The CDR3 DNA follows: TGTGCCACCAGCCGACAGGGGGCAGGTGAAAAACTGTTTTTT. It specifies CATSRQGAGEKLFF.

This chain links TRBV27 with TRBJ2-1, with a tentative D call TRBD2 (7 bases). In germline, CDR1 is MNHEY, CDR2 SMNVEV (reference sequence). The CDR3 is made up of 18 amino acids. Trimming left V 5 bases short and J 1 base short, with 21 bases between. CDR3 nucleotide sequence: TGTGCCAGCAGTATAATAGCGGGCCCCACAGGGTCCTACAATGAGCAGTTCTTC. It specifies CASSIIAGPTGSYNEQFF.

This chain joins TRBV13 and TRBJ1-2, with 7 bases identical to TRBD1. The CDR3 covers 13 residues. J gave up 8 bases and V 6 bases, and 9 bases lay outside the gene matches. Looked up from germline, CDR1 is PRHDT and CDR2 is FYEKMQ (reference sequence). The chain's CDR3 is CASRRTGAGGYTF. The CDR3 coding sequence is TGTGCCAGCAGACGTACAGGGGCGGGAGGCTACACCTTC.

The rearrangement joins TRBV2 to TRBJ2-5; TRBD2 matches 11 bases. Trimming removed 3 bases from V and 4 bases from J; junction bases left unmatched: 4. The CDR3 is 15 amino acids. CDR1 and CDR2 (germline): SNHLY, FYNNEI. The CDR3 coding sequence is TGTGCCAGCAGTGACGTTCTAGCGGGGGGAGAGACCCAGTACTTC. This translates into CASSDVLAGGETQYF.

The rearrangement uses TRBV15 and TRBJ1-4; perhaps TRBD1 as D (6 bases). Germline-derived CDR1 and CDR2 are LNHNV and YYDKDF (reference sequence). The V end was cut by 5 bases, the J end by 3 bases, with 10 bases between. The length of the CDR3 is 14 residues. This CDR3 reads CATSPRGANEKLFF. The CDR3 DNA sequence: TGTGCCACCAGCCCGAGGGGGGCTAATGAAAAACTGTTTTTT.

The CDR3 loop is CASSTDGTAIYGYTF. CDR3 DNA: TGTGCCAGTAGTACAGATGGGACAGCGATCTATGGCTACACCTTC. The rearrangement links TRBV19 to TRBJ1-2; 7 bases are a match to TRBD1. V gave up 4 bases and J gave up 4 bases; unmatched junction bases: 9. This CDR3 spans 15 amino acids. Germline CDR1 and CDR2: LNHDA and SQIVND (reference sequence).

The chain is built from TRBV10-1 and TRBJ2-1, with D perhaps matching TRBD2 (6 bases). CDR3 size: 17 residues. V was trimmed by 0 bases and J by 4 bases, leaving 16 bases between them. Germline V CDR1 and CDR2: WNHNN, SYGVQD (reference sequence). CDR3 region: CASSESRGLRSYNEQFF. CDR3 DNA sequence: TGCGCCAGCAGTGAGTCTCGGGGGTTGAGGAGTTACAATGAGCAGTTCTTC.

The chain is built from TRBV6-7 and TRBJ2-7, with TRBD1 identical over 11 bases. TRBV6-7 is filed as an ORF, its function uncertain. The J segment lost 0 bases and the V segment lost 11 bases, leaving 6 bases of the junction unmatched. The CDR3 has 14 residues. CDR3 DNA sequence: TGTGCCCTCCGGGGGACAGGGGGCTCCTACGAGCAGTACGTC. Amino acid sequence: CALRGTGGSYEQYV.

This chain connects TRBV6-5 to TRBJ2-3; D remains ambiguous. Trimming cost V 7 bases and J 2 bases, with 10 bases left between them. CDR3 length: 13 residues. Germline lookup yields CDR1 MNHEY and CDR2 SVGAGI. This CDR3 is CASTWITTDTQYF. CDR3 nucleotide sequence: TGTGCCAGCACATGGATTACCACAGATACGCAGTATTTT.

The chain combines TRBV30 with TRBJ2-3; TRBD2 agrees at 8 bases. CDR1 GTSNPN and CDR2 SVGIG come from the germline V gene (reference sequence). This CDR3 region has 16 residues. The V segment lost 0 bases and the J segment 5 bases; nucleotides outside the gene matches: 10. CDR3 protein: CAWSVLGGGREDTQYF. CDR3 in DNA: TGTGCCTGGAGTGTACTTGGCGGGGGGCGTGAAGATACGCAGTATTTT.

The chain employs TRBV6-2 or TRBV6-3 and TRBJ2-7, with D perhaps TRBD1 (6 bases). Germline-derived CDR1 and CDR2 are MNHEY and SVGEGT. This CDR3 region has 16 residues. V gave up 2 bases and J gave up 0 bases, with 14 bases separating them. The DNA of the CDR3 is TGTGCCAGCAGTTACCCTCACCGGGACATCTCCTACGAGCAGTACGTC. Protein product: CASSYPHRDISYEQYV.

The chain couples TRBV5-1 to TRBJ2-5; D call uncertain. CDR1 is SGHRS, CDR2 YFSETQ, per germline. The CDR3 contains 14 residues. The V end lost 0 bases, the J end lost 2 bases, and 8 bases lay between the germline ends. The chain's CDR3 is CASSLDLQQETQYF. In nucleotides, the CDR3 is TGCGCCAGCAGCTTGGATCTGCAGCAAGAGACCCAGTACTTC.

The chain recombines TRBV14 with TRBJ1-6; possibly TRBD1 for D (5 bases). With 0 bases removed from V and 3 bases from J, the gap between germline ends came to 18 bases. Germline V gene lookup returns CDR1 SGHDN and CDR2 FVKESK. The CDR3 length is 19 residues. The CDR3 DNA is TGTGCCAGCAGCCAAGATTGGGGGTACCGGGCCCTCTATAATTCACCCCTCCACTTT. Its protein is CASSQDWGYRALYNSPLHF.

CDR3: CASSQMMNTEAFF. CDR3 DNA: TGCGCCAGCAGCCAAATGATGAACACTGAAGCTTTCTTT. The chain uses TRBV5-1 and TRBJ1-1; D call uncertain. CDR3 length: 13 amino acids. The V gene lost 4 bases and the J gene lost 0 bases, with 7 bases spanning the gap. Germline CDR1 reads SGHRS; CDR2 reads YFSETQ.

This chain connects TRBV19 to TRBJ2-1; TRBD2 might be the D (5 bases). The germline gives CDR1 LNHDA, CDR2 SQIVND (reference sequence). This CDR3 spans 15 amino acids. V was clipped by 10 bases and J by 0 bases, with 16 bases between them. The CDR3 DNA sequence: TGTGCCACTATTGGGGTGGGGAGCTCCTACAATGAGCAGTTCTTC. Amino acids: CATIGVGSSYNEQFF.

The V gene is TRBV6-2 or TRBV6-3, the J gene TRBJ2-5, with D possibly being TRBD2 (7 bases). The CDR3 has 15 residues. V lost 7 bases and J lost 1, with 16 bases in between. CDR1 is MNHEY, CDR2 SVGEGT, per germline. In DNA form, the CDR3 reads TGTGCCAGCACCCCTAGGGGGGGGGCCCAAGAGACCCAGTACTTC. This sequence encodes CASTPRGGAQETQYF.

The chain carries TRBV19 and TRBJ2-3, with a weak D call TRBD2 (6 bases). The CDR3 runs 15 residues. CDR1 is LNHDA and CDR2 is SQIVND in the germline V gene (reference sequence). V lost 7 bases and J lost 8, with 22 bases in between. CDR3 loop: CASTRDSPPQATQYF. The CDR3 coding sequence is TGTGCCAGTACCCGGGACTCGCCACCACAGGCTACGCAGTATTTT. Filled out from reference TRBV19 and TRBJ2-3, the complete variable domain reads DGGITQSPKYLFRKEGQNVTLSCEQNLNHDAMYWYRQDPGQGLRLIYYSQIVNDFQKGDIAEGYSVSREKKESFPLTVTSAQKNPTAFYLCASTRDSPPQATQYFGPGTRLTVL.

The chain is built from TRBV7-2 and TRBJ1-2; perhaps TRBD1 as D (6 bases). This CDR3 is 16 amino acids long. Trimming removed 6 bases at V and 4 bases at J, with 21 bases between. CDR1 is SGHTA, CDR2 FQGNSA, per germline. Here the CDR3 DNA reads TGTGCCAGCAGTAGGACAGCCCAACTCAATTCCTATGGCTACACCTTC. Translation: CASSRTAQLNSYGYTF.

This clone was found a few times. DNA for the CDR3: TGTGCCAGCAGCAAAGAACGGACAAGGCGGGACGGCGAGCAGTACGTC. The encoded protein is CASSKERTRRDGEQYV. The V call is TRBV21-1, the J call TRBJ2-7; TRBD2, the D gene given by the table, was not confirmed from the DNA. TRBV21-1 has pseudogene status. CDR3 length: 16 amino acids.

The gene calls are TRBV5-5 and TRBJ1-2, with D possibly matching TRBD1 (6 bases). CDR3 size: 14 residues. Trimming took off 1 base at V and 3 bases at J, with 10 bases between the two ends. Germline V gives CDR1 SGHKS, CDR2 YYEKEE (reference sequence). The CDR3 DNA follows: TGTGCCAGCAGCTTGACTGGACAGTACTATGGCTACACCTTC. The encoded protein is CASSLTGQYYGYTF.

The gene calls are TRBV4-3 and TRBJ2-3; D possibly matches TRBD1 or TRBD2 (6 bases each). This CDR3 has 12 amino acids. Trimming took off 0 bases at V and 10 bases at J, with 8 bases between the two ends. Germline loops: CDR1 LGHNA, CDR2 YSLEER. CDR3 amino acids: CASSQEEGAQYF. CDR3 DNA: TGCGCCAGCAGCCAAGAGGAGGGGGCGCAGTATTTT.

The CDR3 loop is CASSVAAGAQETQYF. CDR3 sequence (DNA): TGTGCCAGCAGCGTAGCTGCCGGGGCGCAAGAGACCCAGTACTTC. The rearrangement uses TRBV9 and TRBJ2-5; D possibly matches TRBD1 or TRBD2 (5 bases each). The CDR3 loop spans 15 amino acids. CDR1 is SGDLS and CDR2 is YYNGEE in the germline V gene. V was cut by 0 bases and J by 2 bases, with 11 bases left in between.

This clone was counted a few times. The chain joins TRBV2 to TRBJ2-7; tentative D call: TRBD1 (6 bases). CDR3 length: 12 amino acids. The germline V and J ends were trimmed by 11 bases and 2 bases, with 13 bases remaining between them. The germline V gene has CDR1 SNHLY and CDR2 FYNNEI. DNA of the CDR3: TGTGCCGGCGGACAGATAACCTACGAGCAGTACGTC. It yields the protein CAGGQITYEQYV.

The chain recombines TRBV30 with TRBJ2-3, with 8 positions matching TRBD2. The CDR3 length is 15 residues. V was clipped by 6 bases and J by 0 bases; unmatched bases: 8. Germline values: CDR1 GTSNPN, CDR2 SVGIG (reference sequence). CDR3 sequence reads: CACSSTSASTDTQYF. The CDR3 DNA is TGTGCCTGCTCCTCGACTAGCGCAAGCACAGATACGCAGTATTTT.